The sample holds a few counts of the clone carrying this TCR beta chain. Stated time point: newly diagnosed GD, antithyroid drugs for less than 3 months. RNA extracted from PBMCs served as the sequencing template. Arm-PCR of CDR3 regions with iRepertoire HTBI primers generated TCR beta libraries. TCRdb re-analysed the multiplex PCR reads in MiXCR, keeping a single row per CDR3 protein. Of hundreds of thousands of distinct CDR3 sequences listed, around 12% are singletons. These data belong to a study of regulatory T cells in long-lasting Graves disease. This CDR3 comprises 18 residues. J was trimmed by 0 bases and V by 4 bases; bases with no gene match: 14. CDR1 and CDR2 from the germline V gene are SGHRS and YFSETQ. This sample was also put to use in a study of T cells in Graves' hyperthyroidism and ophthalmopathy.

This receptor was taken from a woman aged 30 to 39 with Graves disease. Sequenced here: peripheral blood mononuclear cells (PBMCs), sampled at new diagnosis, from a patient treated with antithyroid drugs. This chain joins TRBV5-1 and TRBJ1-1; 8 nucleotides line up with TRBD1. The CDR3 sequence: CASSPLPGQDLMNTEAFF. The CDR3 DNA reads as TGCGCCAGCAGCCCTCTCCCGGGACAGGACTTGATGAACACTGAAGCTTTCTTT.